The 5 T cell receptor beta chains below all came from one sample that was sequenced in a study of T-cell memory formation after mild COVID-19. A single record per CDR3 protein comes from TCRdb applying MiXCR to the 5' RACE reads. Counted here are a few hundred thousand distinct CDR3 sequences, over 15% occurring once; the ten biggest clones make up 20% to 25%. Sequencing was done on a sample of PBMCs or a T cell subset sorted from them (not recorded which). These receptors all come from a man in his late teens or twenties who had mild COVID-19 (a few samples of this study predate the infection). Cell type and time point are not known.

DNA for the CDR3: TGTGCCAGCAGCAAACTAGCGGGGGGACCAAATGAGCAGTTCTTC. It is translated as CASSKLAGGPNEQFF. This chain connects TRBV7-9 to TRBJ2-1; TRBD2 matches at 12 bases. Looked up from germline, CDR1 is SEHNR and CDR2 is FQNEAQ (reference sequence). Unmatched junction bases numbered 6, after V lost 5 bases and J lost 7 bases. The CDR3 has 15 amino acids.

This clonotype has ten or more counts. The chain joins TRBV15 to TRBJ2-3, with D possibly matching TRBD1 (5 bases). Trimming stripped 8 bases from V and 3 bases from J, with 15 bases between. Germline CDR1 LNHNV, CDR2 YYDKDF (reference sequence). This CDR3 region has 14 residues. DNA for the CDR3: TGTGCCACCGCCATCAGGACATCAACAGATACGCAGTATTTT. Its protein is CATAIRTSTDTQYF.

The J gene is TRBJ1-1, the V gene TRBV25-1; D uncertain. V lost 7 bases, J lost 6 bases, and 9 bases lay in between. The germline CDR1 and CDR2 sequences are MGHDK and SYGVNS. The CDR3 length is 11 residues. The CDR3 sequence: CASNAGPEAFF. For the CDR3, the DNA is TGTGCCAGCAACGCAGGCCCTGAAGCTTTCTTT.

This chain links TRBV24-1 with TRBJ2-5, with unresolved D. There are 13 residues in the CDR3. The V gene lost 7 bases and the J gene lost 0 bases, with 8 bases spanning the gap. CDR1 and CDR2 from the germline V gene are KGHDR and SFDVKD. DNA for the CDR3: TGTGCCACCAGAAATAATAACCAAGAGACCCAGTACTTC. Translation gives CATRNNNQETQYF.

The sample holds many counts of this clonotype. The rearrangement uses TRBV2 and TRBJ1-5, with unresolved D. The CDR3 has 16 amino acids. Germline V lookup: CDR1 SNHLY, CDR2 FYNNEI. Trimming cost V 0 bases and J 3 bases, with 12 bases left between them. The CDR3 nucleotides are TGTGCCAGCAGTGAAGCCGACGACGCAGTCAATCAGCCCCAGCATTTT. Residues: CASSEADDAVNQPQHF.